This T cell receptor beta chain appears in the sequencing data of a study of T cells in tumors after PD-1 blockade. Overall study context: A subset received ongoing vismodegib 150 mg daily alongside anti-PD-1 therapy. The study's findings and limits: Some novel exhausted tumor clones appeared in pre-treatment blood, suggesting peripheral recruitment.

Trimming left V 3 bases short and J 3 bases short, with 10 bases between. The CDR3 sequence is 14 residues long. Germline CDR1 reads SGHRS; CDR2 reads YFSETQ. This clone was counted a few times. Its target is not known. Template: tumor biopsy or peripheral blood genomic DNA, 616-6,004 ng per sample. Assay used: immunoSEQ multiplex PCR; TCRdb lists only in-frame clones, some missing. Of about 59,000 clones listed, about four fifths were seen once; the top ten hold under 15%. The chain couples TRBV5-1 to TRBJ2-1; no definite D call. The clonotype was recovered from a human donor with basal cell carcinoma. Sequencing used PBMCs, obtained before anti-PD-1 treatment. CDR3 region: CASSWGLDYNEQFF. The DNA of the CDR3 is TGCGCCAGCAGCTGGGGTCTAGACTACAATGAGCAGTTCTTC.